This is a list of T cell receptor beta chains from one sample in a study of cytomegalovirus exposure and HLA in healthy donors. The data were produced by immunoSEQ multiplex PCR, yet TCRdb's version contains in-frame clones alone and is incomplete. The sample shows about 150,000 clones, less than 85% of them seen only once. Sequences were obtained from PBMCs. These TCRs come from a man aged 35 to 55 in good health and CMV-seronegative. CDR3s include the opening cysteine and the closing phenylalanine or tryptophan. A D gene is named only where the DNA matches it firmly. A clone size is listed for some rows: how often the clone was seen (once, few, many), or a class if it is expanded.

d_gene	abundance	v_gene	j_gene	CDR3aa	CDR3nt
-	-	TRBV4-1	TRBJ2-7	CASSQPWRYYEQYF	TGCGCCAGCAGCCAACCCTGGAGATACTACGAGCAGTACTTC
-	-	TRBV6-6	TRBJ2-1	CASNPTGGGSHEQFF	TGTGCCAGCAACCCTACAGGGGGAGGGAGCCATGAGCAGTTCTTC
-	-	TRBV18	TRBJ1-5	CASSPSTGSNQPQHF	TGTGCCAGCTCACCATCGACGGGTAGCAATCAGCCCCAGCATTTT
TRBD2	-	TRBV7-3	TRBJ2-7	CASSRLAGGYEQYF	TGTGCCAGCAGTCGACTAGCGGGGGGTTACGAGCAGTACTTC
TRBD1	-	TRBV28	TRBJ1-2	CASNQVTGDGYTF	TGTGCCAGCAACCAAGTGACAGGGGACGGCTACACCTTC
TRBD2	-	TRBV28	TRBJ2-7	CASSPTLGTRKIFSSYEQYF	TGTGCCAGCAGCCCAACGCTGGGGACTAGAAAAATTTTTAGCTCCTACGAGCAGTACTTC
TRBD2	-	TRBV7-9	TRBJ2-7	CSSSRREGNYEQYF	TGTTCCTCCTCACGGCGGGAGGGAAACTACGAGCAGTACTTC
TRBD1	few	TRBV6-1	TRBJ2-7	CASSLRDSSYEQYF	TGTGCCAGCAGCCTCCGGGACAGCAGTTACGAGCAGTACTTC
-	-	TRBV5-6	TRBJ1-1	CASSETLNTEAFF	TGTGCCAGCAGCGAGACACTGAACACTGAAGCTTTCTTT
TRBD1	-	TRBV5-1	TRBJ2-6	CASSFHRDSFSGANVLTF	TGCGCCAGCAGCTTCCACCGGGACAGTTTCTCTGGGGCCAACGTCCTGACTTTC
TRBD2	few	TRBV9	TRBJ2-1	CASGTSESEQFF	TGTGCCAGCGGGACTAGCGAGAGTGAGCAGTTCTTC
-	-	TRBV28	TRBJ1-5	CASSLSGGQPQHF	TGTGCCAGCAGTTTAAGCGGTGGTCAGCCCCAGCATTTT
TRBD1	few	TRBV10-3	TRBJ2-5	CAISGGPSGGLGETQYF	TGTGCCATCAGTGGGGGACCCTCAGGGGGCCTTGGGGAGACCCAGTACTTC
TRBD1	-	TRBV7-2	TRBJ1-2	CASSLAGTGGARGYTF	TGTGCCAGCAGCTTAGCGGGCACAGGGGGTGCTCGTGGCTACACCTTC
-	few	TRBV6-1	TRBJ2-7	CASSEQGWDEQYF	TGTGCCAGCAGTGAACAGGGTTGGGACGAGCAGTACTTC
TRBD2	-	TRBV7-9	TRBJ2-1	CASSRVVGRLGNEQFF	TGTGCCAGCAGCCGTGTTGTCGGGAGGTTAGGCAATGAGCAGTTCTTC
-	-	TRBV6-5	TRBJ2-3	CASSRGTDATDTQYF	TGTGCCAGCAGCCGGGGGACAGACGCGACAGATACGCAGTATTTT
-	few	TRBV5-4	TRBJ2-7	CASSLVGGGNEQYF	TGTGCCAGCAGCTTGGTGGGGGGGGGCAACGAGCAGTACTTC
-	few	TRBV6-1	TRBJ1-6	CASRGLVDNSPLHF	TGTGCCAGCAGGGGGCTAGTGGATAATTCACCCCTCCACTTT
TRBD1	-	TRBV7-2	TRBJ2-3	CASSSRDRDTDTQYF	TGTGCCAGCAGCTCAAGGGACAGAGACACAGATACGCAGTATTTT
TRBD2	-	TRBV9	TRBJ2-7	CASSETSGGVDEQYF	TGTGCCAGCAGCGAGACTAGCGGGGGGGTTGACGAGCAGTACTTC
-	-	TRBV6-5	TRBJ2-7	CASSSRDTDYEQYF	TGTGCCAGCAGTAGCCGGGACACCGACTACGAGCAGTACTTC
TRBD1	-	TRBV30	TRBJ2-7	CAWTPGQATWGGQYF	TGTGCCTGGACCCCGGGACAGGCAACCTGGGGCGGGCAGTACTTC
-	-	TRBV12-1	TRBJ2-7	CASSSPWTGSYEQYF	TGTGCCAGCAGCTCCCCTTGGACAGGGTCCTACGAGCAGTACTTC
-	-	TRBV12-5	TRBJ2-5	CASGLATGQLYQETQYF	TGTGCTAGTGGTTTGGCAACGGGACAACTGTACCAAGAGACCCAGTACTTC
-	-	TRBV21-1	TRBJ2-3	CASSLRTDLRDTQYF	TGTGCCAGCAGCCTTAGGACAGATCTTCGGGATACGCAGTATTTT
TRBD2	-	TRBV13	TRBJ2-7	CASSPRLAGGTYEQYF	TGTGCCAGCAGCCCCAGGCTAGCGGGAGGAACCTACGAGCAGTACTTC
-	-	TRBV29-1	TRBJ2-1	CSGLRYEQFF	TGCAGCGGATTGCGGTATGAGCAGTTCTTC
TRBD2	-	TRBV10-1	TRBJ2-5	CASSEPLRGLGVDYF	TGCGCCAGCAGTGAGCCCTTGAGGGGACTAGGAGTGGACTACTTC
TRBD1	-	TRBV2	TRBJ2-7	CASQGQGLYEQYF	TGTGCCAGCCAGGGACAGGGCTTGTACGAGCAGTACTTC
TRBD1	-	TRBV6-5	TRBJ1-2	CASSDPTGGYGYTF	TGTGCCAGCAGTGATCCGACAGGGGGCTACGGCTACACCTTC
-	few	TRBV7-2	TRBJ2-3	CASINPPGNTDTQYF	TGTGCCAGCATCAACCCCCCGGGGAACACAGATACGCAGTATTTT
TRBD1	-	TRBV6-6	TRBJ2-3	CASSRGQGTDTQYF	TGTGCCAGCAGTCGCGGACAGGGCACAGATACGCAGTATTTT
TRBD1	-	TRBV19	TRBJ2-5	CASSMDRDQETQYF	TGTGCCAGTAGTATGGACAGGGATCAAGAGACCCAGTACTTC
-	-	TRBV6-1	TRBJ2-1	CASSESRGGGYNEQFF	TGTGCCAGCAGTGAAAGTAGGGGAGGTGGGTACAATGAGCAGTTCTTC
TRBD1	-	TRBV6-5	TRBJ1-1	CASSSGQRTEAFF	TGTGCCAGCAGTTCGGGACAGCGCACTGAAGCTTTCTTT
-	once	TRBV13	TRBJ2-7	CASSLDPGSSSYEQYF	TGTGCCAGCAGCTTAGACCCGGGATCAAGCTCCTACGAGCAGTACTTC
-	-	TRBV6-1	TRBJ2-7	CASSEVGGNGEQYF	TGTGCCAGCAGTGAAGTGGGAGGTAACGGTGAGCAGTACTTC
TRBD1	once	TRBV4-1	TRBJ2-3	CASSQFDRGETDTQYF	TGCGCCAGCAGCCAATTTGACAGGGGGGAGACAGATACGCAGTATTTT
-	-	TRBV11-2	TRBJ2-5	CASSLVGGEQETQYF	TGTGCCAGCAGCTTAGTGGGGGGAGAGCAAGAGACCCAGTACTTC
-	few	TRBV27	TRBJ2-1	CASSTDFRVTYNEQFF	TGTGCCAGCAGCACCGACTTCAGGGTAACCTACAATGAGCAGTTCTTC
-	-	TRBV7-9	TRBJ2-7	CASSLWVAHKGVEQYF	TGTGCCAGCAGCTTATGGGTAGCGCATAAAGGTGTGGAGCAGTACTTC